This entry describes one T cell receptor beta chain. The antigen is undetermined. The sample belongs to a study of Ad26.COV2.S vaccination and SARS-CoV-2 variants. Study results and caveats: There was reportedly substantial breadth in spike-specific CD8+ and CD4+ T cell responses after vaccination. Those who received vaccine or placebo ended up with similar non-spike TCR breadth.

Some clones are missing from TCRdb's copy, which holds only in-frame ones; the method was immunoSEQ multiplex PCR. Among around 300,000 clones, 90% were seen once, and the ten largest hold roughly 6%. The treatment denotes: around 19 received Ad26.COV2.S at low or high dose, single or two shots; 5 received placebo; per-sample allocation not given. Collection of samples fell on day 63 after the first vaccine or placebo injection. The length of the CDR3 is 18 residues. Germline-derived CDR1 and CDR2 are SSHAT and FNYEAQ (reference sequence). J was trimmed by 1 base and V by 5 bases; bases with no gene match: 7.

The V call is TRBV7-7, the J call TRBJ2-1; TRBD2 matches at 14 bases. Sample: peripheral blood, taken in a trial of Ad26.COV2.S vaccine versus placebo. The TCR sequence derives from a person aged 18 to 65 who received the Ad26.COV2.S COVID-19 vaccine or a placebo. The CDR3 DNA reads as TGTGCCAGCAGCGCCGGGACTAGCGGGAGTACGTCCTACAATGAGCAGTTCTTC. This translates into CASSAGTSGSTSYNEQFF.